This record looks at one T cell receptor (beta chain) sequence and its context. These data are taken from a study of blood T cell repertoires in COVID-19. Profiling relied on immunoSEQ multiplex PCR, and the TCRdb table lists in-frame clones only, not all of them. The sample shows 150,000 to 200,000 clones, roughly 93% of them seen only once. The CDR3 is 16 amino acids. V gave up 1 base and J gave up 5 bases; unmatched junction bases: 10. Looked up from germline, CDR1 is SGHVS and CDR2 is FQNEAQ. Sequenced sample: peripheral blood. This sequence originates from a woman aged 55-70 years with COVID-19, enrolled during active disease. This rearrangement joins TRBV7-8 to TRBJ2-7, with 8 bases aligning to TRBD1. The CDR3: CASSLVTAGGFDEQYF. The CDR3 region has the DNA TGTGCCAGCAGCTTAGTCACGGCAGGGGGCTTCGACGAGCAGTACTTC. The entire variable domain, with the rest obtained from reference TRBV7-8 and TRBJ2-7, is as follows: GAGVSQSPRYKVAKRGQDVALRCDPISGHVSLFWYQQALGQGPEFLTYFQNEAQLDKSGLPSDRFFAERPEGSVSTLKIQRTQQEDSAVYLCASSLVTAGGFDEQYFGPGTRLTVT.